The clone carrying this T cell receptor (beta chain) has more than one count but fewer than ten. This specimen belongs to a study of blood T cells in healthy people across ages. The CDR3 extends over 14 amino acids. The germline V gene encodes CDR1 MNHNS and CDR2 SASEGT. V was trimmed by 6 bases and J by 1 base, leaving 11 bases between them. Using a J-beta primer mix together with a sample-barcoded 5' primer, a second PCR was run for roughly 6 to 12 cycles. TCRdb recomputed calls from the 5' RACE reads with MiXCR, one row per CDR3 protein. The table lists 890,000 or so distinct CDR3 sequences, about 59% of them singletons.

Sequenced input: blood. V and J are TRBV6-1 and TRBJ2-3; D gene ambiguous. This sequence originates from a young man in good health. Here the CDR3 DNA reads TGTGCCAGCAGCGTCCTCCCCCGCACAGATACGCAGTATTTT. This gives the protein CASSVLPRTDTQYF.